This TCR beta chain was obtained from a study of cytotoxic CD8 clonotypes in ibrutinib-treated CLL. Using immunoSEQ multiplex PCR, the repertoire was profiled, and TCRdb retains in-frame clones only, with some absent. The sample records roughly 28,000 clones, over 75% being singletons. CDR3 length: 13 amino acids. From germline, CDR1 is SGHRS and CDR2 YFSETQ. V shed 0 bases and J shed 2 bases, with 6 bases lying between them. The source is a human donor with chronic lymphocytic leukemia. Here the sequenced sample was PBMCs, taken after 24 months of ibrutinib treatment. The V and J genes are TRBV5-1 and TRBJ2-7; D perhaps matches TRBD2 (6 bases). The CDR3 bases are TGCGCCAGCAGCTTGGGCGGGACCTACGAGCAGTACTTC. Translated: CASSLGGTYEQYF.